What follows describes a single T cell receptor beta chain. The antigen is not known. These data are taken from a study of T cells expressing NK-cell markers. Findings and limits, study-wide: Leadership of the CD3+CD56-NKG2C+ fraction also belonged to these clonotypes in several donors. Dominant NKG2C+ clonotypes were found to form about 1.0-7.5% of CD8+ T cells in a handful of donors. Unclear, still, was the HCMV specificity of the expanded NKG2C+ T cell clones.

TCRdb re-called the 5' RACE reads and catalogs CDR3 proteins one per entry, DNA excluded. The sample holds about 410,000 distinct CDR3 sequences. CDR1 KGHSH and CDR2 LQKENI come from the germline V gene. The CDR3 extends over 17 amino acids. This sequence originates from a woman between 50 and 59 years old in good health. The chain employs TRBV18 and TRBJ2-1; checking the TCRdb D call of TRBD2 is not possible without DNA. The sequenced material came from blood T cells: a sorted CD56 or NKG2C T cell subset, CD4+ or CD8+ T cells, or bulk PBMC T cells (not recorded which). CDR3 protein: CASSPRWTSGREKEQFF.